The next 25 T cell receptor beta chains were all read from a single sample in a study of blood T cell repertoires in COVID-19. The protocol was immunoSEQ multiplex PCR, while the TCRdb copy is restricted to in-frame clones and leaves out a portion. The table lists hundreds of thousands of clones, over 75% of them singletons. The sample was PBMCs or T cells enriched from blood (not recorded which). Source of these receptors: a man aged 18 to 29 who had recovered from COVID-19.

The count of this clone is one. The V and J genes are TRBV7-9 and TRBJ1-2; the match to TRBD1 covers 9 bases. Trimming cost V 5 bases and J 8 bases; bases outside gene matches: 12. The CDR3 is 15 residues long. Germline V lookup: CDR1 SEHNR, CDR2 FQNEAQ (reference sequence). CDR3 protein: CASSPHRDRVRGYTF. Written as DNA, the CDR3 is TGTGCCAGCAGCCCACACCGGGACAGGGTTCGCGGCTACACCTTC.

This clone has only a few counts. The chain combines TRBV7-9 with TRBJ2-7, with D possibly TRBD2 on 5 matching bases. In germline, CDR1 is SEHNR, CDR2 FQNEAQ (reference sequence). The CDR3 contains 17 residues. V was shortened by 6 bases and J by 1 base, with 22 bases between the two germline ends. CDR3 in amino acids: CASSGNSRTGISYEQYF. As DNA, the CDR3 is TGTGCCAGCAGTGGTAACTCTCGGACGGGGATTTCCTACGAGCAGTACTTC.

The rearrangement uses TRBV19 and TRBJ1-2, with D possibly matching TRBD1 (5 bases). CDR3 size: 15 residues. The germline CDR1 and CDR2 sequences are LNHDA and SQIVND (reference sequence). Trimming cost V 4 bases and J 1 base, with 13 bases left between them. CDR3 in amino acids: CASSTGHRFNYGYTF. DNA for the CDR3: TGTGCCAGTAGTACCGGACATCGCTTTAACTATGGCTACACCTTC.

The V call is TRBV5-1, the J call TRBJ1-4; D gene uncertain. V lost 7 bases and J 8 bases, leaving 15 bases between the germline ends. Per the germline V gene, CDR1 is SGHRS and CDR2 is YFSETQ. The CDR3 runs 13 residues. The CDR3 nucleotides are TGCGCCAGCCTAGATCCGGCGGGGGAAAAACTGTTTTTT. Amino acids: CASLDPAGEKLFF.

On this clone itself: Within the sample, other DNA sequences also encode this same CDR3. The chain couples TRBV11-2 to TRBJ1-2, with a tentative D call TRBD1 (6 bases). Germline assignment: CDR1 SGHAT and CDR2 FQNNGV. Trimming stripped 5 bases from V and 2 bases from J, with 9 bases between. The CDR3 extends over 13 amino acids. CDR3 amino acids: CASSPGQNYGYTF. The CDR3 DNA is TGTGCCAGCAGCCCTGGACAGAACTATGGCTACACCTTC.

CDR3 loop: CASSLQGGGEQYF. CDR3 bases: TGTGCCAGCAGCCTCCAGGGGGGAGGCGAGCAGTACTTC. The V gene is TRBV7-8, the J gene TRBJ2-7; maybe TRBD1 (7 bases). The CDR3 runs 13 residues. Per germline, CDR1 SGHVS and CDR2 FQNEAQ. Trimming removed 5 bases at V and 6 bases at J, with 14 bases between.

The chain links TRBV6-5 to TRBJ2-3; the D gene is possibly TRBD2 (7 bases). Germline lookup yields CDR1 MNHEY and CDR2 SVGAGI. V was cut by 7 bases and J by 5 bases, with 13 bases left in between. This CDR3 region has 13 residues. This chain's CDR3 is CASKEGGIDTQYF. The CDR3, as DNA: TGTGCCAGCAAGGAGGGGGGGATAGATACGCAGTATTTT.

The chain combines TRBV30 with TRBJ2-3; 11 bases line up with TRBD2. The CDR3 consists of 16 residues. Germline assignment: CDR1 GTSNPN and CDR2 SVGIG (reference sequence). The V and J ends lost 2 bases and 2 bases, in that order; junction bases with no gene match: 6. The CDR3 is CAWSPGTSGVTDTQYF. The CDR3 DNA sequence: TGTGCCTGGAGTCCCGGGACTAGCGGAGTCACAGATACGCAGTATTTT.

This chain joins TRBV27 and TRBJ2-3, with D uncertain. The germline gives CDR1 MNHEY, CDR2 SMNVEV (reference sequence). This CDR3 spans 15 amino acids. V lost 2 bases to trimming and J lost 6 bases, with 15 bases between them. The CDR3 spells CASSLIWSFMDTQYF. The CDR3 DNA is TGTGCCAGCAGTTTAATATGGAGTTTCATGGATACGCAGTATTTT.

This clone came up once. The chain couples TRBV29-1 to TRBJ2-7, with TRBD1 as a possible D gene (5 bases). This CDR3 is built from 11 residues. CDR1 and CDR2 (germline): SQVTM, ANQGSEA. Deletions cut 3 bases from V and 5 bases from J, with 8 bases between. The CDR3, as DNA: TGCAGCGTTGAGTTAGGGGACGAGCAGTACTTC. Protein product: CSVELGDEQYF.

The chain recombines TRBV24-1 with TRBJ2-3, with a tentative D call TRBD1 (6 bases). The CDR3 sequence is 13 residues long. Germline V lookup: CDR1 KGHDR, CDR2 SFDVKD. V was trimmed by 5 bases and J by 3 bases, leaving 8 bases between them. The CDR3 spells CATSVQGTDTQYF. The CDR3 DNA reads as TGTGCCACCAGTGTTCAGGGGACAGATACGCAGTATTTT.

V and J are TRBV5-8 and TRBJ1-4, with 11 bases fitting TRBD1. Germline values: CDR1 SGHTS, CDR2 YDEGEE. The CDR3 is made up of 15 amino acids. J lost 7 bases, V lost 4 bases, and 6 bases had no gene match. For the CDR3, the DNA is TGTGCCAGCAGCCGGCCCGGGACAGGGGGTGAAAAACTGTTTTTT. It translates to CASSRPGTGGEKLFF.

The chain couples TRBV18 to TRBJ1-1; possibly TRBD1 for D (6 bases). This CDR3 has 12 amino acids. V was clipped by 6 bases and J by 5 bases, with 10 bases between them. Germline CDR1 reads KGHSH; CDR2 reads LQKENI. The CDR3 loop reads CASSRQGTEAFF. DNA of the CDR3: TGTGCCAGCTCGCGTCAGGGGACTGAAGCTTTCTTT.

CDR3 residues: CASSSTGGTVEAFF. The DNA for the CDR3 is TGTGCCAGCAGCTCGACAGGGGGCACCGTTGAAGCTTTCTTT. V usage is TRBV7-9 and J usage is TRBJ1-1, with TRBD1 identical over 10 bases. Germline V CDR1 and CDR2: SEHNR, FQNEAQ (reference sequence). With 4 bases clipped from V and 7 bases from J, the junction kept 6 bases outside the gene matches. This CDR3 has 14 amino acids.

The chain carries TRBV30 and TRBJ2-7; D is undetermined. The germline V and J ends were trimmed by 5 bases and 0 bases, with 8 bases remaining between them. The CDR3 runs to 12 residues. The germline gives CDR1 GTSNPN, CDR2 SVGIG (reference sequence). The CDR3 spells CAWGRSSYEQYF. The DNA for the CDR3 is TGTGCCTGGGGACGGAGCTCCTACGAGCAGTACTTC.

This chain links TRBV11-2 with TRBJ2-5, with D unclear. From germline, CDR1 is SGHAT and CDR2 FQNNGV. The V gene lost 3 bases and the J gene lost 5 bases, with 16 bases spanning the gap. This CDR3 has 15 residues. The CDR3 loop is CASSFWARDGETQYF. For the CDR3, the DNA is TGTGCCAGCAGCTTCTGGGCCAGAGATGGGGAGACCCAGTACTTC.

The chain recombines TRBV11-3 with TRBJ2-3; 10 positions match TRBD2. After removal of 1 base from V and 4 bases from J, the junction contained 5 bases not matched to a gene. CDR3 length: 16 amino acids. Per the germline V gene, CDR1 is SGHNT and CDR2 is YENEEA. The CDR3 coding sequence is TGTGCCAGCAGCTTAGTAGGGACTAGCGCTCCAGATACGCAGTATTTT. This codes for CASSLVGTSAPDTQYF.

This clone was seen just once. The chain joins TRBV4-1 to TRBJ2-7; weak D call: TRBD1 (7 bases). In germline, CDR1 is MGHRA, CDR2 YSYEKL. The V gene lost 4 bases and the J gene lost 1 base, with 17 bases spanning the gap. This CDR3 spans 16 amino acids. The CDR3 nucleotides are TGCGCCAGCAGCCCCTGGCGGGGCAGGGGGTCCTACGAGCAGTACTTC. Translation: CASSPWRGRGSYEQYF.

This clone was detected only once. This sequence joins TRBV5-1 and TRBJ1-2, with 10 bases lining up with TRBD1. In germline, CDR1 is SGHRS, CDR2 YFSETQ. V lost 0 bases to trimming and J lost 9 bases; unmatched junction nucleotides: 5. CDR3 size: 14 residues. The DNA for the CDR3 is TGCGCCAGCAGCTTGGAGACAGGGGGCGGTAGCTACACCTTC. The encoded protein is CASSLETGGGSYTF.

The rearrangement joins TRBV5-5 to TRBJ1-4; 10 positions agree with TRBD1. The CDR3 contains 16 residues. CDR1 SGHKS and CDR2 YYEKEE come from the germline V gene (reference sequence). The V and J ends lost 4 bases and 2 bases, in that order; junction bases with no gene match: 5. The CDR3: CASSPGQGWTNEKLFF. CDR3 coding DNA: TGTGCCAGCAGCCCGGGACAGGGGTGGACTAATGAAAAACTGTTTTTT.

J is TRBJ2-1 and V is TRBV28, with 7 nucleotides matching TRBD2. The CDR3 is 15 amino acids. Trimming removed 7 bases from V and 4 bases from J; junction bases left unmatched: 10. In germline, CDR1 is MDHEN, CDR2 SYDVKM. The CDR3 DNA follows: TGTGCCAGCAACCCGGAAGGGAGGGTTTACAATGAGCAGTTCTTC. Translating gives CASNPEGRVYNEQFF. Using reference TRBV28 and TRBJ2-1 for the parts outside the CDR3, the full variable domain is DVKVTQSSRYLVKRTGEKVFLECVQDMDHENMFWYRQDPGLGLRLIYFSYDVKMKEKGDIPEGYSVSREKKERFSLILESASTNQTSMYLCASNPEGRVYNEQFFGPGTRLTVL.

This sequence joins TRBV19 and TRBJ2-3; the match to TRBD2 covers 10 bases. J was trimmed by 2 bases and V by 9 bases; bases with no gene match: 2. This CDR3 comprises 13 residues. CDR1 and CDR2 (germline): LNHDA, SQIVND (reference sequence). CDR3 coding DNA: TGTGCCAGCGGACTAGCGGTCACAGATACGCAGTATTTT. Its protein product is CASGLAVTDTQYF.

This rearrangement joins TRBV10-3 to TRBJ1-1, with D uncertain. The germline V and J ends were trimmed by 8 bases and 2 bases, with 12 bases remaining between them. CDR1 and CDR2 (germline): ENHRY, SYGVKD. The CDR3 spans 13 residues. CDR3 loop: CAIQAAGNTEAFF. CDR3 coding DNA: TGTGCCATCCAGGCCGCGGGTAACACTGAAGCTTTCTTT.

V is TRBV6-5 and J is TRBJ2-1; D might be TRBD2 (6 bases). The length of the CDR3 is 13 residues. The germline gives CDR1 MNHEY, CDR2 SVGAGI. The V and J ends lost 5 bases and 7 bases respectively, with 12 bases between them. The DNA for the CDR3 is TGTGCCAGCAGTCAGGGACTTGTGAATGAGCAGTTCTTC. It translates to CASSQGLVNEQFF.

The rearrangement joins TRBV5-6 to TRBJ2-1; 9 bases are a match to TRBD2. Germline CDR1 and CDR2: SGHDT and YYEEEE. J gave up 4 bases and V 0 bases, and 5 bases lay outside the gene matches. The CDR3 runs to 16 residues. CDR3 bases: TGTGCCAGCAGCTTGGGCAGCGGGAGGTCTTACAATGAGCAGTTCTTC. It encodes CASSLGSGRSYNEQFF.